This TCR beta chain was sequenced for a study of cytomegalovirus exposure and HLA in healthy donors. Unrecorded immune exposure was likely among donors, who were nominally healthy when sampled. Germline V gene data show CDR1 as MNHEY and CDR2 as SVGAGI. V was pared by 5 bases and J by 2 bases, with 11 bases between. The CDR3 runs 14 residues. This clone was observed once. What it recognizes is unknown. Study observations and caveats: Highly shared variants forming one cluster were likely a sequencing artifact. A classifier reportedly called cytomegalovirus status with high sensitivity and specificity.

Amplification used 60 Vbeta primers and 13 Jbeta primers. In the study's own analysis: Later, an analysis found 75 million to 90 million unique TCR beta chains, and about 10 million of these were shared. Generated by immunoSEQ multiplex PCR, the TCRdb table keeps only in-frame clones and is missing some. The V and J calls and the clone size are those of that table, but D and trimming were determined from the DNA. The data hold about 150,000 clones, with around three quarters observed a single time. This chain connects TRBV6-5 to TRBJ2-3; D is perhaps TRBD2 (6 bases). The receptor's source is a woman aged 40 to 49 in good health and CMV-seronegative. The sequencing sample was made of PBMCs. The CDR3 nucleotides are TGTGCCAGCAGTCCGGGACTCTCCACAGATACGCAGTATTTT. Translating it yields CASSPGLSTDTQYF.